These T cell receptor beta chains were read from a single sample in a study of OX40 agonist ivuxolimab in advanced cancers. Sequencing was performed with immunoSEQ multiplex PCR; in TCRdb, only in-frame clones are kept and a portion is missing. The sample contains about 120,000 clones, roughly 93% of which appear only once. Sequenced material: CD4+ or CD8+ T cells sorted from blood, taken in a trial of the OX40 agonist ivuxolimab. Receptors originate from an adult with an advanced solid tumor such as melanoma, head and neck, liver or kidney cancer. Both conserved end residues are part of each CDR3. D genes are given only for firm matches.

cdr3_nt,cdr3_aa,v_call,d_call,j_call
TGTGCCAGCAGACCACGGGGCCCCCAGACCCAGTACTTC,CASRPRGPQTQYF,TRBV28,NA,TRBJ2-5
TGTGCCAGCAGTCCCGACAGGGGTTTGGGCTACACCTTC,CASSPDRGLGYTF,TRBV6-5,TRBD1,TRBJ1-2
TGTGCCATCAAGTCCCCGGTTGATGAGCAGTTCTTC,CAIKSPVDEQFF,TRBV10-3,NA,TRBJ2-1
TGTGCCAGCAGCTTGGGCAGGGGCCGGAACACCGGGGAGCTGTTTTTT,CASSLGRGRNTGELFF,TRBV5-6,NA,TRBJ2-2
TGTGCCAGCAGCTTGGCCCGGATAGCTAACTATGGCTACACCTTC,CASSLARIANYGYTF,TRBV5-6,NA,TRBJ1-2
TGTGCCAGCAGCCTCGAAGGGGGCGCTCTGAAGAATCAGCCCCAGCATTTT,CASSLEGGALKNQPQHF,TRBV7-8,TRBD1,TRBJ1-5
TGTGCCAGCAGTTTATCGGCCGCGGTAGGCTACACCTTC,CASSLSAAVGYTF,TRBV28,NA,TRBJ1-2
TGCGCCAGCAGCCTCACAGGGGGCAATCCCTACGAGCAGTACTTC,CASSLTGGNPYEQYF,TRBV5-1,TRBD1,TRBJ2-7
TGTGCCAGCAGGATGACGACAGGGCCCTTCTATGGCTACACCTTC,CASRMTTGPFYGYTF,TRBV27,TRBD1,TRBJ1-2
TGTGCCAGCTCAAGGACTAGCGGGACAGCTTTTACCGGGGAGCTGTTTTTT,CASSRTSGTAFTGELFF,TRBV18,TRBD2,TRBJ2-2
TGCGCCAGCAGCCCCCCGAGCAGGGGTCAAACCGGGGAGCTGTTTTTT,CASSPPSRGQTGELFF,TRBV5-1,NA,TRBJ2-2
TGTGCCAGCAGCTTAGGTAATTTGGGCGGGAACTACAATGAGCAGTTCTTC,CASSLGNLGGNYNEQFF,TRBV11-3,NA,TRBJ2-1
TGTGCCAGCAGCCCTTACGGACAGGGAGGCAATCAGCCCCAGCATTTT,CASSPYGQGGNQPQHF,TRBV27,TRBD1,TRBJ1-5
TGTGCCAGCTCACCATCGGGACTAGCGGACCAAGAGACCCAGTACTTC,CASSPSGLADQETQYF,TRBV18,TRBD2,TRBJ2-5
TGTGCCAGCAGCCCAGGACAGGTTGTCGACAATGAGCAGTTCTTC,CASSPGQVVDNEQFF,TRBV11-2,TRBD1,TRBJ2-1